This T cell receptor beta chain derives from a study of molecular identifiers for immune sequencing clone quantification (dated by TCRdb to about 2018). General notes on the study: For a replicate experiment, the RNA from either about 20,000 or 100,000 naive CD8 T cells was divided into five aliquots, and four of those aliquots went on to sequencing. This methods study used CD8 T cells to benchmark TCR RNA copy counting and molecular-identifier clustering-based TCR repertoire sequencing (MIDCIRS). Beyond this particular receptor, the publication reports: Modeling gave around 2.7 recovered TCR RNA copies per cell versus 7.5 to 10 by digital PCR, implying approximately 30% capture efficiency. When barcode sub-clustering was not used, chimeric consensus sequences inflated TCR diversity, with chimeras reaching as high as 47%. A single cell's worth of spiked-in Jurkat TCR RNA was reported detectable even among around 970,000 naive CD8 T cells. Identical TCR molecules sharing a barcode could cause highly expanded clone sizes to be underestimated. The naive libraries included spiked-in Jurkat TCR RNA (10 copies' worth), and this Jurkat TCR RNA is not part of the donor repertoire. In CMV-specific effector cells, clones with more than 20 RNA copies accounted for over 98% of molecules, whereas in naive cells such clones accounted for under 1%.

Notes on this clonotype: There is no known antigen for this receptor. No base quality information exists; no much larger clone differs at one position.

V lost 8 bases and J lost 0 bases; the stretch between them is 8 bases long. For CDR1 and CDR2, the germline V gene (reference sequence) lists LNHNV and YYDKDF. From its cysteine to its phenylalanine, the CDR3 spans 13 amino acids. Solely the CDR3 DNA is kept, with 39 bases framed from the first base. Libraries of naive CD8 T cells were built from anywhere between roughly 19,000 and 1,000,000 sorted cells, with 10%, 30% or 50% of the purified RNA used. On a BD FACSAria II, naive CD8 T cells were FACS-sorted as CD8+CD4-CCR7+CD45RA+ and collected into RLT Plus buffer. Around 11 TCR copies' worth of Jurkat RNA were spiked into roughly 17,000-1,100,000 naive CD8 T cell samples to test detection sensitivity. CD8 T cells were enriched using RosetteSep CD8+ T Cell Enrichment Cocktail and Ficoll-Paque, and the enriched cells then underwent ACK red cell lysis. Library preparation used PCR. Sequenced using a NextSeq 500. Bulk TCR libraries were generated as previously described, with the TCR primers listed in Table S5 used. Total RNA was purified with the Qiagen AllPrep DNA/RNA kit. Before analysis, reads from multiple sequencing runs of the same library were pooled. Per the original workflow: Reads were retained only if the reads had an exact TCR constant sequence, and the retained reads were trimmed to 150 nt and grouped according to their 12-nt molecular barcodes. Within each barcode group, reads were sub-clustered at a 15% Levenshtein threshold, and quality-weighted consensus sequences were built per RNA molecule. Non-functional sequences were excluded, and lower-count sequences lying one edit away from another sequence were also excluded. Based on fitting two negative binomial distributions, any barcode sub-cluster with under 20% of the maximum read count was discarded. In-frame beta chains were kept once TCRdb had trimmed the public reads at Q25 with fastp and called clones with MiXCR. Identical CDR3 proteins give one entry, which carries the most common genes and DNA. The V and J calls, along with clone size, are taken from TCRdb and not from the paper's own processing. For this sample there are approximately 550,000 distinct CDR3 sequences; around 23% appear just once. The ten largest clones add up to under 0.8% of the sample.

Input material: naive CD8+ T cells from blood, with Jurkat cell RNA spiked in. What the cell subset or site label conveys for this sample: FACS-sorted CD8+CD4-CCR7+CD45RA+ naive T cells. The source is a human donor in good health. Some libraries in this study had Jurkat cell RNA spiked in. The chain joins TRBV15 to TRBJ1-3; the D gene is perhaps TRBD1, on 5 matching bases. CDR3 protein: CATSGGSGNTIYF. The DNA sequence is TGTGCCACCTCTGGGGGCTCTGGAAACACCATATATTTT.